This T cell receptor (beta chain) was observed in a study of OX40 agonist ivuxolimab in advanced cancers. Describing the broader study: Ivuxolimab was a fully human IgG2 agonistic monoclonal antibody targeting the costimulatory receptor OX40 (CD134). Intravenous ivuxolimab was administered to patients every 2 weeks at six dose levels: 0.01, 0.1, 0.3, 1.5, 3 and 10 mg/kg. Of the roughly 50 dose-escalation patients, hepatocellular carcinoma was present in 19, melanoma in roughly 15, renal cell carcinoma in 9 and head and neck cancer in 9. In the dose-escalation cohort, 70% to 85% of patients were male, and the mean age was around 60 years, with a range of about 20 to 90. Patients were allowed to have had prior anti-PD-1, anti-PD-L1 or anti-CTLA-4 therapy, and approximately 37% of the dose-escalation patients had been treated with checkpoint inhibitors. Partial responses occurred in three dose-escalation patients: two with cutaneous melanoma and one with hepatocellular carcinoma. Peripheral TCRbeta sequencing was intended to test whether TCR sequence diversity was altered and clonal T-cell expansion was caused by ivuxolimab. The paper describes the monotherapy dose-escalation part (N ≈ 50 patients) of the phase I trial of ivuxolimab. General findings and caveats noted by the study authors: Low levels of normalized T-cell clonal expansion were also seen in some patients who did not respond. Partial responders in the 0.1-3.0 mg/kg groups had among the lowest normalized peripheral clonal expansion, especially among CD8+ T cells. The antigen specificity of the clonally expanded peripheral T cells was not determined. After ivuxolimab, expanded clones were on average more numerous among CD8+ T cells than among CD4+ T cells. At doses of 0.1 to 3.0 mg/kg, clonal expansion of both CD4+ and CD8+ blood T cells was observed from baseline to week 6.

CDR1 and CDR2 are drawn from the germline V gene: SNHLY, FYNNEI. Counted from cysteine to phenylalanine, this CDR3 has 12 amino acids. Only CDR3 DNA is held: 36 bases, read in frame from base 1. V loses 1 base of germline sequence and J loses 5 bases, and the interval between the two ends is 6 bases. With respect to this clone: Its binding antigen is unknown. Base qualities were left out, and no much larger clone turns up one base away.

The trial excluded patients who had a history of autoimmune disease or were on systemic immunosuppression. Peripheral blood for TCR sequencing was drawn from every dose cohort at baseline, at cycle 4 day 1 and at cycle 7 day 1. The samples were drawn from a first-in-human, open-label, multicenter phase I dose-escalation trial of ivuxolimab. Adults with locally advanced or metastatic melanoma, renal cell, hepatocellular, or head and neck squamous cell carcinoma were enrolled in the trial. Before TCR sequencing, CD4+ T cells and CD8+ T cells from peripheral blood were sorted into separate populations. To sequence the TCRbeta CDR3 region, genomic DNA was isolated from the sorted cells. TCRbeta CDR3 regions were sequenced using the immunoSEQ Assay. TCRdb holds this immuneACCESS table with in-frame rearrangements only. Some clones are missing; in checked studies, unresolved V genes explain under half, and the rest has no known cause. Across this sample there are some 66,000 clones, with roughly 73% seen only once. The top ten clonotypes cover more than 1.5% of the sample.

This specimen was CD4+ or CD8+ T cells sorted from blood, taken in a trial of the OX40 agonist ivuxolimab. The chain uses TRBV2 and TRBJ2-7; D gene: possibly TRBD1, on 6 matching bases. This TCR was recovered from an adult with an advanced solid tumor such as melanoma, head and neck, liver or kidney cancer. The nucleotide sequence is given as TGTGCCAGCAGTGAAGACAGGGACGAGCAGTACTTC. It encodes CASSEDRDEQYF.